This TCR beta chain was sequenced for a study of T cells after posttransplantation cyclophosphamide. Study-level results: After PTCy, TRB diversity resembled that of CNI/methotrexate controls. Donor CD8+ memory clones often dominated recipient blood repertoires at later times. Blood and skin or GI T cell repertoires showed limited TRB overlap.

Controls had myeloablative marrow grafts with methotrexate and calcineurin inhibitor, sampled at 1 year. Clones were read by immunoSEQ multiplex PCR, and TCRdb kept only the in-frame ones, dropping some. The data show around 15,000 clones, with about four fifths seen just once and around 2.8% held by the top ten. In the case of this clone: The target antigen is unknown.

CDR1 is SGHKS and CDR2 is YYEKEE in the germline V gene (reference sequence). The CDR3 runs 15 residues. The ends lost 3 bases at V and 3 bases at J; junction bases unmatched: 6. The source material was PBMCs, sampled 441 days after allogeneic stem cell transplant with calcineurin inhibitor and methotrexate. This TCR was sampled from a male patient in his 30s who received an allogeneic stem cell transplant from an unrelated donor, was CMV-positive, and had acute and chronic GVHD. Some T cells could come from the graft donor. This rearrangement joins TRBV5-5 to TRBJ2-5; 9 positions agree with TRBD1. This CDR3 is CASSSGTGTKETQYF. CDR3 nucleotides: TGTGCCAGCAGCTCTGGGACAGGGACTAAAGAGACCCAGTACTTC.